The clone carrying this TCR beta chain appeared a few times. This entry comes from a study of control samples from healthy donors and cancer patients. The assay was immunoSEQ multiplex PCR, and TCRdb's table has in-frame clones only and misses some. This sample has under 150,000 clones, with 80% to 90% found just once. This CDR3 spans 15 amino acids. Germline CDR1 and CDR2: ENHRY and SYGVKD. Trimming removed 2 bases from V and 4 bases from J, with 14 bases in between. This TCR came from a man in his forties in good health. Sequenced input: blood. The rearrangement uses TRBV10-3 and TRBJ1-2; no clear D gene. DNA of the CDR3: TGTGCCATCAGTGAGCCTTCTCTCAGTCTCTATGGCTACACCTTC. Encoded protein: CAISEPSLSLYGYTF.